This TCR beta chain came from a study of blood T cell repertoires in COVID-19. J was trimmed by 2 bases and V by 3 bases; bases with no gene match: 7. The CDR3 totals 16 residues. Germline V gives CDR1 LGHNA, CDR2 YSLEER. Clones were sequenced by immunoSEQ multiplex PCR, and TCRdb holds only the in-frame ones, with some missing. The repertoire consists of 130,000 or so clones, with around 80% occurring once and the leading ten covering roughly 5.5%. The rearrangement joins TRBV4-3 to TRBJ2-1; TRBD1 matches 7 bases. Sequenced material: peripheral blood. The sequence came from a man aged 80 or over with active or convalescent COVID-19. The CDR3 DNA follows: TGCGCCAGCAGCCAGAGACAGGGTCTGGCCTACAATGAGCAGTTCTTC. As protein: CASSQRQGLAYNEQFF.